The clone carrying this T cell receptor (beta chain) occurred many times. Its antigen is as yet unknown. Patients showing uncontrolled infection, other autoimmune disease, pregnancy or lactation were ineligible. Clinical symptoms, serum thyroxine and TRAb, thyroid ultrasound and orbital computed tomography were used for the diagnoses. TCR beta CDR3 sequences were amplified from RNA transcripts. The study used the HTBI primer set for a first-round RT-PCR of the TCR CDR3. Each CDR3 protein is one row after TCRdb ran MiXCR on the multiplex PCR reads. The sample has more than 40,000 distinct CDR3 sequences; 49% are singletons. This record belongs to a study of T cells in Graves' hyperthyroidism and ophthalmopathy. Study-wide results and limits: The majority of expanded thyroid clonotypes above 0.001 also appeared in blood.

This sequence was found in a woman aged 50 to 65 with Graves' hyperthyroidism. The sample consisted of peripheral blood or thyroid tissue (not recorded which).

CDR3 sequence reads: CSAPILSGNTIYF. CDR3 coding DNA: TGCAGTGCCCCGATTCTCTCTGGAAACACCATATATTTT. This chain uses TRBV20-1 with TRBJ1-3; the D is unclear. Germline V CDR1 and CDR2: DFQATT, SNEGSKA (reference sequence). V was trimmed by 6 bases and J by 0 bases, leaving 9 bases between them. The CDR3 runs 13 residues.